Below are 6 T cell receptor beta chains sequenced from a single sample in a study of breast tumors, draining lymph nodes, adjacent tissues. The lymph nodes were axillary draining lymph nodes from breast cancer patients. One entry per CDR3 protein results from TCRdb running MiXCR on the multiplex PCR reads. This sample yields approximately 210,000 distinct CDR3 sequences, of which about 30% are seen a single time; 1.4% belongs to the top ten. The sequenced sample was axillary lymph node tissue. The receptors derive from a female donor with breast cancer. Some clones in this sample may be carry-over from other donors' samples.

The table lists this clonotype with many counts. The J gene is TRBJ1-5, the V gene TRBV5-6; D perhaps matches TRBD1 (5 bases). V lost 2 bases, J lost 6 bases, and 12 bases lay in between. CDR1 and CDR2 (germline): SGHDT, YYEEEE. This CDR3 comprises 14 residues. The CDR3 region has the DNA TGTGCCAGCAGCTTTCAGGGAGGGCGTCAGCCCCAGCATTTT. It encodes CASSFQGGRQPQHF.

This clonotype was observed at least ten times. The V call is TRBV5-1, the J call TRBJ2-7, with TRBD1 identical over 9 bases. This CDR3 comprises 14 residues. Germline CDR1 SGHRS, CDR2 YFSETQ. V shed 5 bases, J shed 5 bases, and the junction held 8 bases outside the gene matches. In DNA, the CDR3 is TGCGCCAGCAGACCCGGGACAGGGCTCAACGAGCAGTACTTC. This sequence encodes CASRPGTGLNEQYF. Variable domain in full (rest from reference TRBV5-1 and TRBJ2-7): KAGVTQTPRYLIKTRGQQVTLSCSPISGHRSVSWYQQTPGQGLQFLFEYFSETQRNKGNFPGRFSGRQFSNSRSEMNVSTLELGDSALYLCASRPGTGLNEQYFGPGTRLTVT.

This clonotype was detected ten times or more. This sequence joins TRBV20-1 and TRBJ2-3, with TRBD1 matching 7 bases. Germline V gene lookup returns CDR1 DFQATT and CDR2 SNEGSKA (reference sequence). The CDR3 runs to 18 residues. Germline trimming cut 0 bases from V and 3 bases from J; bases unmatched to any gene: 15. DNA for the CDR3: TGCAGTGCTAGAGATCTGGGGAAGGGGGCCCTTTCGACAGATACGCAGTATTTT. This gives the protein CSARDLGKGALSTDTQYF.

This clonotype was picked up many times. The V gene is TRBV29-1, the J gene TRBJ1-5; D not resolved. Germline-derived CDR1 and CDR2 are SQVTM and ANQGSEA. V was shortened by 0 bases and J by 7 bases, with 16 bases between the two germline ends. This CDR3 region has 15 residues. This CDR3 is CSVEDEGRPGQPQHF. The CDR3 nucleotides read TGCAGCGTTGAAGATGAAGGACGTCCGGGCCAGCCCCAGCATTTT. The entire variable domain, with the rest obtained from reference TRBV29-1 and TRBJ1-5, is as follows: SAVISQKPSRDICQRGTSLTIQCQVDSQVTMMFWYRQQPGQSLTLIATANQGSEATYESGFVIDKFPISRPNLTFSTLTVSNMSPEDSSIYLCSVEDEGRPGQPQHFGDGTRLSIL.

This clonotype appeared many times. The V and J genes are TRBV20-1 and TRBJ2-7, with D perhaps TRBD2 (5 bases). This CDR3 region has 15 residues. Trimming took off 2 bases at V and 2 bases at J, with 16 bases between the two ends. Germline V gives CDR1 DFQATT, CDR2 SNEGSKA (reference sequence). This CDR3 is CSARPSIAPTYEQYF. The CDR3 bases are TGCAGTGCTAGACCTTCCATAGCGCCCACCTACGAGCAGTACTTC.

To note about this clonotype: Since a much larger clone is just one base distant, this may be a read error. The chain couples TRBV3-1 to TRBJ1-5; perhaps TRBD1 as D (5 bases). The length of the CDR3 is 14 residues. Germline assignment: CDR1 LGHDT and CDR2 YNNKEL (reference sequence). The CDR3 DNA reads as TGTGTCAGCAGCCAAGAGCCAGGGCATCAGCCCCAGCATTTT. Residues: CVSSQEPGHQPQHF.